This entry describes one T cell receptor (beta chain). The data originate from a study of cytomegalovirus exposure and HLA in healthy donors. At the level of the study: Unique TCR beta sequences numbering 95 million to 130 million came from 150 million to 200 million T cells in an earlier analysis.

Germline CDR1 reads MDHEN; CDR2 reads SYDVKM. This CDR3 contains 15 residues. Trimming shortened V by 5 bases and J by 1 base, and 14 bases separated the two germline ends. PCR amplification relied on 60 Vbeta primers (plus 13 Jbeta primers). Using immunoSEQ multiplex PCR, the repertoire was profiled, and TCRdb retains in-frame clones only, with some absent. The sample yields 160,000 or so clones, under 80% seen once. The chain uses TRBV28 and TRBJ1-1; perhaps TRBD1 as D (6 bases). The sequenced sample consisted of PBMCs. The origin of this receptor is a woman in her twenties or thirties in good health and CMV-seronegative. CDR3 region: CASSRTTGTNTEAFF. Here the CDR3 DNA reads TGTGCCAGCAGTCGTACCACAGGGACGAACACTGAAGCTTTCTTT.